This TCR beta chain was captured by sequencing in a study of OX40 agonist ivuxolimab in advanced cancers. As for the study in general: Patients were under 90% male with ages roughly 20 to 85, mean approximately 55. Study-wide points: The mean number of expanded clones was higher in CD8+ T cells than in CD4+. Which antigen the expanded peripheral T cells recognized is unknown.

A note on this clone: Its target is unknown.

The CDR3 totals 15 residues. The V gene's germline CDR1 is SGDLS and CDR2 YYNGEE. V lost 6 bases to trimming and J lost 2 bases, with 17 bases between them. Anyone with autoimmune disease history or systemic immunosuppression was excluded. The data were produced by immunoSEQ multiplex PCR, yet TCRdb's version contains in-frame clones alone and is incomplete. The sample lists some 57,000 clones; around nine tenths were seen once. The TCR originated in an adult with an advanced solid tumor such as melanoma, head and neck, liver or kidney cancer. Sequenced here: CD4+ or CD8+ T cells sorted from blood, sampled in a trial of the OX40 agonist ivuxolimab. The genes are TRBV9 and TRBJ2-5; D not resolved. CDR3 sequence (DNA): TGTGCCAGCACCCGTTCCGACTGGGCTCAAGAGACCCAGTACTTC. Protein sequence: CASTRSDWAQETQYF.